Below are 18 T cell receptor beta chains sequenced from a single sample in a study of T cell responses to AZD1222 COVID-19 vaccine. Some clones are missing from TCRdb's copy, which holds only in-frame ones; the method was immunoSEQ multiplex PCR. The sample holds roughly 190,000 clones; approximately 90% are singletons and the top ten take less than 4.5%. This specimen consisted of peripheral blood, obtained 28 days after the second dose of the MenACWY control vaccine. These receptors came from an adult who received the MenACWY meningococcal vaccine as a control.

The chain carries TRBV6-2 or TRBV6-3 and TRBJ1-5; a weak D match, TRBD1 (5 bases). The CDR3 has 17 amino acids. Between the trimmed V and J ends, which lost 0 bases and 2 bases, there was a span of 14 bases. Looked up from germline, CDR1 is MNHEY and CDR2 is SVGEGT. CDR3 coding DNA: TGTGCCAGCAGTTACTCGCTCGGGCAGGGTGGCAATCAGCCCCAGCATTTT. Translation: CASSYSLGQGGNQPQHF.

J is TRBJ1-2 and V is TRBV11-3; maybe TRBD1 (6 bases). The CDR3 is 15 residues long. Germline CDR1 and CDR2: SGHNT and YENEEA. Trimming shortened V by 5 bases and J by 7 bases, and 20 bases separated the two germline ends. CDR3 amino acids: CASSRRPPGAGGYTF. CDR3 bases: TGTGCCAGCAGCCGGAGGCCCCCGGGGGCGGGTGGCTACACCTTC. Looking up the rest from reference TRBV11-3 and TRBJ1-2 gives the full variable domain: EAGVVQSPRYKIIEKKQPVAFWCNPISGHNTLYWYLQNLGQGPELLIRYENEEAVDDSQLPKDRFSAERLKGVDSTLKIQPAELGDSAVYLCASSRRPPGAGGYTFGSGTRLTVV.

The chain has TRBV10-3 and TRBJ2-2, with 9 bases fitting TRBD2. The CDR3 has 14 amino acids. V lost 7 bases to trimming and J lost 2 bases; unmatched junction nucleotides: 2. In germline, CDR1 is ENHRY, CDR2 SYGVKD. The CDR3 spells CAITTSGNTGELFF. In DNA form, the CDR3 reads TGTGCCATCACGACTAGCGGAAACACCGGGGAGCTGTTTTTT.

The chain has TRBV7-8 and TRBJ1-6; tentative D call: TRBD1 (5 bases). Germline V gives CDR1 SGHVS, CDR2 FQNEAQ. CDR3 size: 16 residues. V gave up 0 bases and J gave up 5 bases, with 11 bases separating them. The CDR3 loop reads CASSLAEGAHNSPLHF. The CDR3 nucleotides read TGTGCCAGCAGCTTAGCGGAAGGGGCGCATAATTCACCCCTCCACTTT.

This clone occurred once. CDR3 nucleotide sequence: TGTGCCAGCAGTTCCTCGTGGGGACGGCTAAACACTGAAGCTTTCTTT. Translation gives CASSSSWGRLNTEAFF. V and J are TRBV6-5 and TRBJ1-1, with a tentative D call TRBD1 (5 bases). Per the germline V gene, CDR1 is MNHEY and CDR2 is SVGAGI. The CDR3 runs 16 residues. V lost 4 bases and J 2 bases, leaving 17 bases between the germline ends.

The chain recombines TRBV6-5 with TRBJ2-7; D is perhaps TRBD1 or TRBD2 (5 bases each). In germline, CDR1 is MNHEY, CDR2 SVGAGI. V was trimmed by 9 bases and J by 5 bases, leaving 17 bases between them. The CDR3 is made up of 13 amino acids. CDR3: CASRDRGSHEQYF. The CDR3 DNA sequence: TGTGCCAGTAGAGACAGAGGGTCCCACGAGCAGTACTTC.

This clone was detected only a few times. This chain links TRBV14 with TRBJ1-6, with a tentative D call TRBD1 (5 bases). The V gene lost 1 base and the J gene lost 9 bases, with 7 bases spanning the gap. The CDR3 totals 13 residues. The germline CDR1 and CDR2 sequences are SGHDN and FVKESK. For the CDR3, the DNA is TGTGCCAGCAGCCAAGTGAGGGGTTCACCCCTCCACTTT. It translates to CASSQVRGSPLHF.

This clone was detected only once. J is TRBJ1-6 and V is TRBV18; 8 bases fit TRBD1. V lost 4 bases, J lost 5 bases, and 7 bases stayed unmatched. Germline assignment: CDR1 KGHSH and CDR2 LQKENI. The CDR3 spans 16 residues. Here the CDR3 reads CASSLTADRDNSPLHF. CDR3 bases: TGTGCCAGCTCACTTACCGCGGACAGGGATAATTCACCCCTCCACTTT.

The chain is built from TRBV21-1 and TRBJ1-4; the table gives TRBD1 as D, unverified against the DNA. TRBV21-1 is a pseudogene segment. This CDR3 contains 15 residues. In nucleotides, the CDR3 is TGTGCCAGCAGCTCTCCCGGGACAGGGGGAGAAAAACTGTTTTTT. Its translation is CASSSPGTGGEKLFF.

The chain has TRBV6-5 and TRBJ1-6; no reliable D call. V lost 4 bases and J 0 bases, leaving 4 bases between the germline ends. Germline V CDR1 and CDR2: MNHEY, SVGAGI. The CDR3 runs 14 residues. Here the CDR3 DNA reads TGTGCCAGCAGTTCCAGCTCCTATAATTCACCCCTCCACTTT. Protein: CASSSSSYNSPLHF.

Only one count was recorded for this clone. The chain is built from TRBV6-5 and TRBJ2-5; D is unclear. Germline CDR1 MNHEY, CDR2 SVGAGI. This CDR3 spans 11 amino acids. Between the trimmed V and J ends, which lost 6 bases and 7 bases, there was a span of 9 bases. The CDR3 spells CASRQLGTQYF. The DNA of the CDR3 is TGTGCCAGCAGGCAGCTAGGGACCCAGTACTTC.

This clone was seen a few times. The chain uses TRBV5-4 and TRBJ2-2; D gene unclear. Deletions cut 0 bases from V and 8 bases from J, with 11 bases between. CDR1 SGHNT and CDR2 YYREEE come from the germline V gene (reference sequence). The CDR3 is 14 amino acids. The DNA for the CDR3 is TGTGCCAGCAGCTTGGAGGCCCTGAGTGGGGAGCTGTTTTTT. Protein: CASSLEALSGELFF.

The chain carries TRBV13 and TRBJ2-7; D tentatively fits TRBD1 or TRBD2 (5 bases each). This CDR3 spans 15 amino acids. Germline V gene lookup returns CDR1 PRHDT and CDR2 FYEKMQ (reference sequence). The germline V and J ends were trimmed by 5 bases and 0 bases, with 14 bases remaining between them. The CDR3 coding sequence is TGTGCCAGCAGCGGGGGACCGGTGCTCTCCTACGAGCAGTACTTC. Its translation: CASSGGPVLSYEQYF.

This sequence joins TRBV30 and TRBJ2-3; 11 bases fit TRBD1. The CDR3 sequence is 15 residues long. The germline gives CDR1 GTSNPN, CDR2 SVGIG (reference sequence). V lost 5 bases to trimming and J lost 5 bases; unmatched junction nucleotides: 9. The CDR3 DNA reads TGTGCCTGGCTTCTTGGACAGGGGGCACAAGATACGCAGTATTTT. Residues: CAWLLGQGAQDTQYF.

Written as DNA, the CDR3 is TGTGCCACCAGTGATCCTCGGGACTCATCCTACGAGCAGTACTTC. This codes for CATSDPRDSSYEQYF. The chain has TRBV24-1 and TRBJ2-7; D possibly corresponds to TRBD2 (6 bases). This CDR3 contains 15 residues. Germline CDR1 is KGHDR and CDR2 is SFDVKD. Trimming left V 3 bases short and J 1 base short, with 12 bases between.

This sequence joins TRBV18 and TRBJ1-5; the D is unclear. The CDR3 is 15 residues long. With 5 bases removed from V and 0 bases from J, the gap between germline ends came to 11 bases. CDR1 and CDR2 from the germline V gene are KGHSH and LQKENI. CDR3 sequence: CASSTTAASNQPQHF. CDR3 DNA sequence: TGTGCCAGCTCAACCACGGCCGCTAGCAATCAGCCCCAGCATTTT.

The genes are TRBV6-5 and TRBJ2-7; D gene uncertain. The CDR3 is made up of 13 amino acids. V was trimmed by 6 bases and J by 3 bases, leaving 12 bases between them. Germline V gene sequence: CDR1 MNHEY, CDR2 SVGAGI. The CDR3 nucleotides are TGTGCCAGCAGCCCGGCTGGAGTCTACGAGCAGTACTTC. Protein: CASSPAGVYEQYF.

The rearrangement links TRBV14 to TRBJ1-1; D is uncertain. V was trimmed by 7 bases and J by 0 bases, leaving 15 bases between them. This CDR3 has 15 residues. CDR1 SGHDN and CDR2 FVKESK come from the germline V gene. The CDR3 DNA follows: TGTGCCAGCACCTCCTCCACCTTTATGAACACTGAAGCTTTCTTT. Translated: CASTSSTFMNTEAFF.